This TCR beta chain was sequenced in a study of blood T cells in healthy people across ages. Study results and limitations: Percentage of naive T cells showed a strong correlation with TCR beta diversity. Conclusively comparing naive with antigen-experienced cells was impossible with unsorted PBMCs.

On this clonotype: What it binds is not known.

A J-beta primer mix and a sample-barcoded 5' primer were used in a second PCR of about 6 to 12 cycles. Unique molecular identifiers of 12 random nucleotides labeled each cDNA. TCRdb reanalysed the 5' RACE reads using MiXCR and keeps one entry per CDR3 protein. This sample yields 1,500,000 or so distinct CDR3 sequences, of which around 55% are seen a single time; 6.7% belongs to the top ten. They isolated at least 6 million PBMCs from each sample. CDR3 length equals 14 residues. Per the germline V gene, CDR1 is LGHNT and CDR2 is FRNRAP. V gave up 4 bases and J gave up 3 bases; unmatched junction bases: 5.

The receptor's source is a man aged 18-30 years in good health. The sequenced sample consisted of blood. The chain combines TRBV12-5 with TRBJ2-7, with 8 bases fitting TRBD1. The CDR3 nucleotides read TGTGCTAGTGGTTATGGGACAGGTCTCTACGAGCAGTACTTC. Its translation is CASGYGTGLYEQYF.